Listed here is a single T cell receptor beta chain. Its target is not known. The CDR3 has 13 amino acids. V lost 4 bases and J lost 10; bases outside the gene matches: 6. Per the germline V gene, CDR1 is SGHRS and CDR2 is YFSETQ. TCRdb recomputed calls from the 5' RACE reads with MiXCR, one row per CDR3 protein. The repertoire holds 410,000 or so distinct CDR3 sequences, with 23% as singletons. The data were taken from a study of T-cell memory formation after mild COVID-19. Study-level information: Clusters were largely donor specific.

Points from the study as a whole: The authors did not confirm SARS-CoV-2 specificity of second-wave clones peaking day 37. From day 15 to 85, contracting clones were balanced between CD4 and CD8, whereas later expanders leaned toward CD4+.

The chain has TRBV5-1 and TRBJ2-3; 10 bases line up with TRBD1. Material: PBMCs or a T cell subset sorted from them (not recorded which). The sequence was obtained from an adult woman who had mild COVID-19 (a few samples of this study predate the infection). Cell type and time point are not known. The CDR3, as DNA: TGCGCCAGCAGCGCCCGGGACAGGGGAGCGCAGTATTTT. Translation: CASSARDRGAQYF.